Listed below are T cell receptor beta chains from one sample, sequenced in a study of T cell repertoires in cytomegalovirus infection. TCRdb re-analysed the reads in MiXCR, keeping a single row per CDR3 protein. Altogether about 450,000 distinct CDR3 sequences are present, approximately 31% being singletons, with the ten largest covering roughly 13%. Sequenced input: PBMCs. These receptors were obtained from a human donor in good health (CMV status not recorded). Some clones in this sample may be carry-over from other donors' samples. Each CDR3 is given with its conserved first and last residue. The order of the fields is J gene, D gene, V gene, clone size, CDR3 DNA, CDR3 protein. A D gene is named only where the DNA matches it firmly. Clone size is not always given. Where it is, it says once, few, many or a class for expanded clones.

TRBJ2-2 NA TRBV12-3/TRBV12-4 many TGTGCCAGCAGTCAGACAGCCCGATGGACCGGGGAGCTGTTTTTT CASSQTARWTGELFF
TRBJ2-7 TRBD2 TRBV7-8 many TGTGCCAGCAGCTTACAGGGAGGGACGTACGAGCAGTACTTC CASSLQGGTYEQYF
TRBJ2-1 TRBD1 TRBV6-2/TRBV6-3 few TGTGCCAGCAGCGACAGGGATGAGCAGTTCTTC CASSDRDEQFF
TRBJ2-3 TRBD1 TRBV29-1 NA TGCAGCGTCCCCGGGACAGGGGGCTCAGATACGCAGTATTTT CSVPGTGGSDTQYF
TRBJ2-3 TRBD2 TRBV24-1 NA TGTGCCACCAGTGATCCCGCGACTAGCGGGGGAACAGATACGCAGTATTTT CATSDPATSGGTDTQYF
TRBJ2-5 NA TRBV20-1 NA TGCAGTGCTCGAAGAATCGCGGGGTTTAGCCCCCAAGAGACCCAGTACTTC CSARRIAGFSPQETQYF
TRBJ1-1 NA TRBV25-1 many TGTGCCAGCAGGGCTACTGCGGGACAAGGGAACACTGAAGCTTTCTTT CASRATAGQGNTEAFF
TRBJ1-1 TRBD1 TRBV12-3/TRBV12-4 few TGTGCCAGCAGAAAGGACAGGGGGCTAAACACTGAAGCTTTCTTT CASRKDRGLNTEAFF
TRBJ2-7 NA TRBV24-1 NA TGTGCCACCAGTGTTAAATGGGAGGACAACTCCTACGAGCAGTACTTC CATSVKWEDNSYEQYF
TRBJ2-7 TRBD2 TRBV2 NA TGTGCCAGCAGTGAAGCCTGGACTAGTATTTACGAGCAGTACTTC CASSEAWTSIYEQYF
TRBJ2-5 NA TRBV10-3 many TGTGCCATCAGTCCTGACAGAGCCCAAGAGACCCAGTACTTC CAISPDRAQETQYF
TRBJ1-5 TRBD1 TRBV2 NA TGTGCCAGCAGCCTTACAGGGGGTACGGGTCAGCCCCAGCATTTT CASSLTGGTGQPQHF
TRBJ2-1 TRBD1 TRBV7-2 NA TGTGCCAACACAGGGGTTTACAATGAGCAGTTCTTC CANTGVYNEQFF
TRBJ2-5 NA TRBV4-1 once TGCGCCAGCAGCCAAGTTATTGGACTATCGGGGGCCCCGGAAGAGACCCAGTACTTC CASSQVIGLSGAPEETQYF
TRBJ2-1 TRBD2 TRBV7-9 NA TGTGCCAGCAGCGGGACTAGTCATGAGCAGTTCTTC CASSGTSHEQFF
TRBJ2-2 NA TRBV7-8 many TGTGCCAGCAGTTACAAAGCGAGGGCGGGCGGGGAGCTGTTTTTT CASSYKARAGGELFF
TRBJ2-1 NA TRBV11-3 few TGTGCCAGCAGCTTAGTTACGGGGGCCGCCCTAAACGAGCAGTTCTTC CASSLVTGAALNEQFF
TRBJ1-5 TRBD1 TRBV7-6 few TGTGCCAGCAGCTTAGGGCTGGGCAGGGGGAATCAGCCCCAGCATTTT CASSLGLGRGNQPQHF
TRBJ2-1 NA TRBV5-4 NA TGTGCCAGCAGCTTGGGACAATCAAGCTCCTACAATGAGCAGTTCTTC CASSLGQSSSYNEQFF
TRBJ1-2 NA TRBV20-1 many TGCAGTGCTAGAGTCGCGGATAACTATGGCTACACCTTC CSARVADNYGYTF
TRBJ2-7 TRBD1 TRBV23-1 many TGCGCCAGCACGACATCCGGGACAGGGGGCTACGAGCAGTACTTC CASTTSGTGGYEQYF
TRBJ2-6 TRBD1 TRBV6-5 few TGTGCCAGCACAGGGGGACAGGGCAGTGGGGCCAACGTCCTGACTTTC CASTGGQGSGANVLTF
TRBJ2-1 NA TRBV5-6 NA TGTGCCAGCAGCTTGGGGGGGGCCATGGGACAGGAGCAGTTCTTC CASSLGGAMGQEQFF
TRBJ2-5 NA TRBV20-1 NA TGCAGTGCTGCGGGACTGCCTCTCTTGGGGCAAGAGACCCAGTACTTC CSAAGLPLLGQETQYF
TRBJ2-3 NA TRBV27 NA TGTGCCAGCGGGCAGAGCACAGATACGCAGTATTTT CASGQSTDTQYF
TRBJ1-2 NA TRBV11-1 NA TGTGCCAGCAGCCCCGCGGGATCTAACTATGGCTACACCTTC CASSPAGSNYGYTF
TRBJ2-2 NA TRBV7-2 NA TGTGCCAGCAGCCTGGGCCAACCCGGGGAGCTGTGTTTT CASSLGQPGELCF
TRBJ2-5 NA TRBV2 few TGTGCCAGCAGTGAAGGCCCCCCGGCGAGACCCCAGTACTTC CASSEGPPARPQYF